This T cell receptor (beta chain) is drawn from a study of cytomegalovirus exposure and HLA in healthy donors. Study-wide results and caveats: Earlier analysis found most TCR beta V segments productive about 87% or about 30% of the time. A later analysis reportedly found that, within productive TCRs, an Asian-associated ancestry cluster had fewer N-insertions than the mean observed across the roughly 700 donors.

A remark on this clone: Its antigen is as yet unknown.

V dropped 2 bases and J dropped 6; count of bases not matched to a gene: 6. The germline V gene encodes CDR1 MNHNS and CDR2 SASEGT. This CDR3 region has 15 residues. Both 60 Vbeta primers and 13 Jbeta primers went into the PCR. Original handling: A later analysis tallied some 84 million unique TCR beta chains, around 9.9 million of them shared. Repertoires were generated with immunoSEQ multiplex PCR, while TCRdb's copy carries only in-frame clones and drops some. V, J and clone size were drawn from that table, and D and trimming were deduced from the DNA. Among 100,000 or so clones listed, roughly 71% were seen once.

The sequence was obtained from a woman aged 40 to 50 in good health and CMV-seronegative. Sequenced material: PBMCs. The chain couples TRBV6-1 to TRBJ1-5, with TRBD1 matching 8 bases. CDR3 sequence reads: CASSELGTGGQPQHF. As DNA, the CDR3 is TGTGCCAGCAGTGAATTGGGTACAGGGGGTCAGCCCCAGCATTTT.